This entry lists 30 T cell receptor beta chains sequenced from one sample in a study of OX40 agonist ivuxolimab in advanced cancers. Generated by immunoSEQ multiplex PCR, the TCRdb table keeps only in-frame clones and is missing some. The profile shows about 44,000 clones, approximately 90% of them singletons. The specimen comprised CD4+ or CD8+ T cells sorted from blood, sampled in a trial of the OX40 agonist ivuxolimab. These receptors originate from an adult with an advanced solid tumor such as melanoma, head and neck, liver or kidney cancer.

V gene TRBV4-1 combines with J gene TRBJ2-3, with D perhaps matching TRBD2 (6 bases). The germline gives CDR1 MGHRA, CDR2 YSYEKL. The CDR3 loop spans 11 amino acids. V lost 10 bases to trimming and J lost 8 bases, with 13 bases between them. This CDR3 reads CATGIGGTQYF. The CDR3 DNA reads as TGCGCCACCGGCATCGGGGGTACGCAGTATTTT.

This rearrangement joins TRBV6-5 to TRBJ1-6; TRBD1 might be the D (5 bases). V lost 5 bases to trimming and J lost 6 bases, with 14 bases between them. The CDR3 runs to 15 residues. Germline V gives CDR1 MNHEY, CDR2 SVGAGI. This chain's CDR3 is CASSTPGEINSPLHF. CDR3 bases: TGTGCCAGCAGTACCCCGGGGGAGATTAATTCACCCCTCCACTTT.

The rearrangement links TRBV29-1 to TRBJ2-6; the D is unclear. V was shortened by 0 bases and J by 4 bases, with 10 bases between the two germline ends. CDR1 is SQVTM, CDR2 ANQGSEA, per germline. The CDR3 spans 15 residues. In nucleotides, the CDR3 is TGCAGCGTTGAAGATTGGGCGAGGGGGGCCAACGTCCTGACTTTC. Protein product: CSVEDWARGANVLTF.

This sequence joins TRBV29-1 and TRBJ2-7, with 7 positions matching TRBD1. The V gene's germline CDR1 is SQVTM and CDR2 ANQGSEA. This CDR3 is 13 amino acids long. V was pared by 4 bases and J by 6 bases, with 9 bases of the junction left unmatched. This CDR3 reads CSVVVRQGFEQYF. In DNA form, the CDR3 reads TGCAGCGTTGTGGTTCGACAGGGTTTCGAGCAGTACTTC.

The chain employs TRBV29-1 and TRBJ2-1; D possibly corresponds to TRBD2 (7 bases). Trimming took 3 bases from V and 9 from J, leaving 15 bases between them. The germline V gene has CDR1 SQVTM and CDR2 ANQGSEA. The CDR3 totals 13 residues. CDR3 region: CSVEGQGRGEQFF. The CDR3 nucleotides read TGCAGCGTTGAGGGGCAGGGGAGGGGTGAGCAGTTCTTC.

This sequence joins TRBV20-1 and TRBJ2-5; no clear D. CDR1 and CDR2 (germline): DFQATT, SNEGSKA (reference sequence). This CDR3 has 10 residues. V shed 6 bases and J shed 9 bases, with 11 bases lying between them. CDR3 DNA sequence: TGCAGTGCCAACACCCTGCCCCAGTACTTC. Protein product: CSANTLPQYF.

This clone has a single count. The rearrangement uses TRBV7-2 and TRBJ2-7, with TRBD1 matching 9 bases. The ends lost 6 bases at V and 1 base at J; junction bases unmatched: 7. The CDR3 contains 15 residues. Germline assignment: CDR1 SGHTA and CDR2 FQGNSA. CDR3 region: CASSSPGQGSYEQYF. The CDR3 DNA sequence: TGTGCCAGCAGTTCCCCGGGACAGGGTTCCTACGAGCAGTACTTC.

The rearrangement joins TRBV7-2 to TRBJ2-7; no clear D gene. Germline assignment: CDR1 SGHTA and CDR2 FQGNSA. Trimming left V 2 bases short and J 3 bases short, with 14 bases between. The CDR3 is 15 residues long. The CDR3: CASSLSAEKGYEQYF. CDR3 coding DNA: TGTGCCAGCAGCTTATCGGCGGAAAAGGGCTACGAGCAGTACTTC.

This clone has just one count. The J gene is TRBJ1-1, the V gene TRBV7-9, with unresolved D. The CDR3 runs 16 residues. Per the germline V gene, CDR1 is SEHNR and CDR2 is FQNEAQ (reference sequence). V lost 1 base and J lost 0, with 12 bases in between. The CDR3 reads CASSLGLERMNTEAFF. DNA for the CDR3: TGTGCCAGCAGCTTAGGTCTAGAAAGAATGAACACTGAAGCTTTCTTT. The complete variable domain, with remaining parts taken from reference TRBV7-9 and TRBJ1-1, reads DTGVSQNPRHKITKRGQNVTFRCDPISEHNRLYWYRQTLGQGPEFLTYFQNEAQLEKSRLLSDRFSAERPKGSFSTLEIQRTEQGDSAMYLCASSLGLERMNTEAFFGQGTRLTVV.

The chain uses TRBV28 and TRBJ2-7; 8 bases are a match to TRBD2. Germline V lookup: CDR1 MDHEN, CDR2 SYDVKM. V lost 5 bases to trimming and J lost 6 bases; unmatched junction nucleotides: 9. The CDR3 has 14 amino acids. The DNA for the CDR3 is TGTGCCAGCAGTCCGGGACTAGTACTTTCCGAGCAGTACTTC. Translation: CASSPGLVLSEQYF.

The DNA of the CDR3 is TGCGCCAGCAGTGAGGGGCCATCCGGGGAGCTGTTTTTT. Translating it yields CASSEGPSGELFF. This chain uses TRBV10-1 with TRBJ2-2; D gene ambiguous. The ends were cut back, 2 bases at V and 6 bases at J, with 7 bases in the middle. Germline-derived CDR1 and CDR2 are WNHNN and SYGVQD (reference sequence). The CDR3 has 13 amino acids.

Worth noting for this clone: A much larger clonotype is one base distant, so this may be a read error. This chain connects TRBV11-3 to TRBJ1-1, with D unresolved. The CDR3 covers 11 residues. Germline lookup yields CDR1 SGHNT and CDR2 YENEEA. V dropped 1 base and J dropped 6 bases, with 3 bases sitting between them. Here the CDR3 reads CASSLGAEAFF. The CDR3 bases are TGTGCCAGCAGCTTAGGGGCTGAAGCTTTCTTT.

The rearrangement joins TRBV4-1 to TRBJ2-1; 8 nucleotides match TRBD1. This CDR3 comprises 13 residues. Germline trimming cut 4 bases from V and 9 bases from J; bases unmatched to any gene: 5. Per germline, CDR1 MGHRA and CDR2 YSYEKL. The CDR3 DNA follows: TGCGCCAGCAGCCCTCCACAGGGGGTTGAGCAGTTCTTC. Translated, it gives CASSPPQGVEQFF.

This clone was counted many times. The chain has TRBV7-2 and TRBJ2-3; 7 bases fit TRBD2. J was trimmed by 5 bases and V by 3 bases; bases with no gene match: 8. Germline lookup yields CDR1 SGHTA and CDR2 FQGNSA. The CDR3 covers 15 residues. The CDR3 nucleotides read TGTGCCAGCAGCTTTTACGGGGGGTCTAGAGATACGCAGTATTTT. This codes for CASSFYGGSRDTQYF.

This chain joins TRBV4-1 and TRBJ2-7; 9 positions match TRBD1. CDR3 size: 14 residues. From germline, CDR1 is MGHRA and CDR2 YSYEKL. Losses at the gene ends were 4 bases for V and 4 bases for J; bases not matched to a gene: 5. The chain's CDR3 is CASSPGQGSYEQYF. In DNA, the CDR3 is TGCGCCAGCAGCCCAGGACAGGGGTCTTACGAGCAGTACTTC.

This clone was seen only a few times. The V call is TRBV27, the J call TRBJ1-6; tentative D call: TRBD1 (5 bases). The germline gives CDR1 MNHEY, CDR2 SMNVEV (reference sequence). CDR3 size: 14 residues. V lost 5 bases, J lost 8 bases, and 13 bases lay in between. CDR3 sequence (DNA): TGTGCCAGCAGTCCTCGGGACGGTTATTCACCCCTCCACTTT. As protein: CASSPRDGYSPLHF.

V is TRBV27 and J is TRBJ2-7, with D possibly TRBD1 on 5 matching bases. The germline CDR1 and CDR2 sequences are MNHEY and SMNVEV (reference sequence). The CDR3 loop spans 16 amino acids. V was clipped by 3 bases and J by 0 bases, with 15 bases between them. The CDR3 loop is CASSFGAGRISYEQYF. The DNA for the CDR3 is TGTGCCAGCAGTTTTGGGGCAGGTCGAATCTCCTACGAGCAGTACTTC.

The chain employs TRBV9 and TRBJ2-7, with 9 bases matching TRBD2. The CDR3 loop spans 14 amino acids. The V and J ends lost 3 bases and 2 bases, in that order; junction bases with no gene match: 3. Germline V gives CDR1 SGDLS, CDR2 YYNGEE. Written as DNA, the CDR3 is TGTGCCAGCAGCGACAGACTAGCGGCCTACGAGCAGTACTTC. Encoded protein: CASSDRLAAYEQYF.

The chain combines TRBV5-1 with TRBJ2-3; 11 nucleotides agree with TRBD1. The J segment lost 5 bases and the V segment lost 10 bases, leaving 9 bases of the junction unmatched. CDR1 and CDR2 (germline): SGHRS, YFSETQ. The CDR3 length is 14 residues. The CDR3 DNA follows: TGCGCCTCGATGGACAGGGGGCTTAAAGATACGCAGTATTTT. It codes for CASMDRGLKDTQYF.

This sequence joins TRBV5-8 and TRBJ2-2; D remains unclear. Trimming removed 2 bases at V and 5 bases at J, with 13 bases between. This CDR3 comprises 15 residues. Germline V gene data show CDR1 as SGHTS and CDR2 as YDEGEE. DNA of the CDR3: TGTGCCAGCAGCTTTTCCCCCGTTCTTACCGGGGAGCTGTTTTTT. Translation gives CASSFSPVLTGELFF.

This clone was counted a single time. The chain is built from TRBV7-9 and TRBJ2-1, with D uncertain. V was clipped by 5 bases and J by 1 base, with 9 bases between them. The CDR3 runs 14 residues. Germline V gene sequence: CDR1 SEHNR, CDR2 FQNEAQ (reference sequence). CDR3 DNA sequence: TGTGCCAGCAGCCCAATGGGGTCCTACAATGAGCAGTTCTTC. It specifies CASSPMGSYNEQFF.

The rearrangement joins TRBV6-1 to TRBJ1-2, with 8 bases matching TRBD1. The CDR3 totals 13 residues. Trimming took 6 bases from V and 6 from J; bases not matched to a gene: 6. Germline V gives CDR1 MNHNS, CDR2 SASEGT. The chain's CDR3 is CASSWGTGNGYTF. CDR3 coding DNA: TGTGCCAGCAGCTGGGGGACAGGAAATGGCTACACCTTC.

The CDR3 region is CASSSGTGVGNTIYF. In DNA, the CDR3 is TGTGCCAGCAGCTCCGGGACAGGGGTGGGAAACACCATATATTTT. The chain uses TRBV13 and TRBJ1-3; TRBD1 matches at 10 bases. Germline V lookup: CDR1 PRHDT, CDR2 FYEKMQ (reference sequence). The V segment lost 4 bases and the J segment 4 bases; nucleotides outside the gene matches: 4. The length of the CDR3 is 15 residues. Full variable domain (missing parts from reference TRBV13 and TRBJ1-3): AAGVIQSPRHLIKEKRETATLKCYPIPRHDTVYWYQQGPGQDPQFLISFYEKMQSDKGSIPDRFSAQQFSDYHSELNMSSLELGDSALYFCASSSGTGVGNTIYFGEGSWLTVV.

Here the CDR3 reads CASSLGVEPSYEQYF. CDR3 bases: TGTGCCAGCAGCTTAGGGGTCGAACCCTCCTACGAGCAGTACTTC. The chain couples TRBV7-2 to TRBJ2-7; D is ambiguous. The CDR3 is 15 amino acids. Trimming removed 1 base at V and 0 bases at J, with 10 bases between. Germline CDR1 reads SGHTA; CDR2 reads FQGNSA.

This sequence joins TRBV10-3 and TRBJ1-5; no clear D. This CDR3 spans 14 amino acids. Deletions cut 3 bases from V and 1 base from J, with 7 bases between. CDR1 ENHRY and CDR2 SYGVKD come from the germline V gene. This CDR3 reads CAISESLSNQPQHF. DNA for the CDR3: TGTGCCATCAGTGAATCTTTGAGCAATCAGCCCCAGCATTTT.

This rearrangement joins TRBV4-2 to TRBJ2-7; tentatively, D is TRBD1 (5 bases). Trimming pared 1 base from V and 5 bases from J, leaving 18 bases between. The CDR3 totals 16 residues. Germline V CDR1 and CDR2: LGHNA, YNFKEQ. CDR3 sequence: CASSQGTGASLDEQYF. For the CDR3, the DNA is TGTGCCAGCAGCCAAGGAACAGGTGCTTCGCTCGACGAGCAGTACTTC.

CDR3 sequence (DNA): TGTGCCATACCTCCTACAGGTCTGGAGACCCAGTACTTC. This encodes CAIPPTGLETQYF. V and J are TRBV7-9 and TRBJ2-5; a possible D gene is TRBD1 (5 bases). The CDR3 consists of 13 residues. Trimming stripped 10 bases from V and 5 bases from J, with 17 bases between. CDR1 and CDR2 (germline): SEHNR, FQNEAQ (reference sequence).

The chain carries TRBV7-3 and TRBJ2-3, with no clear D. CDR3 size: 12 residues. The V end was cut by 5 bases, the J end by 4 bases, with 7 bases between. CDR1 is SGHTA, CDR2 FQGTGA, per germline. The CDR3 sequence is CASSPNADTQYF. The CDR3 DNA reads TGTGCCAGCAGCCCAAACGCAGATACGCAGTATTTT. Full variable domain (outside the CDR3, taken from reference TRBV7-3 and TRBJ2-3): GAGVSQTPSNKVTEKGKYVELRCDPISGHTALYWYRQSLGQGPEFLIYFQGTGAADDSGLPNDRFFAVRPEGSVSTLKIQRTERGDSAVYLCASSPNADTQYFGPGTRLTVL.

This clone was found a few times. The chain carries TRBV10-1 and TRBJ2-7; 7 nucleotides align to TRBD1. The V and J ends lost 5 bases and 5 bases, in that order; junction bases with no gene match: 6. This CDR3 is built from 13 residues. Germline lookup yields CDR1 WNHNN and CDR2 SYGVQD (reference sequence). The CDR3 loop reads CASSQDRAHEQYF. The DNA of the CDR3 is TGCGCCAGCAGTCAAGACAGGGCCCACGAGCAGTACTTC.

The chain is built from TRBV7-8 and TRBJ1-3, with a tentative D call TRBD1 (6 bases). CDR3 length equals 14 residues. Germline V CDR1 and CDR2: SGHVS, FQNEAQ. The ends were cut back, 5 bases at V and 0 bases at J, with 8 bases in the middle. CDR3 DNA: TGTGCCAGCAGCCCAGGGGACTCTGGAAACACCATATATTTT. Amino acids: CASSPGDSGNTIYF.